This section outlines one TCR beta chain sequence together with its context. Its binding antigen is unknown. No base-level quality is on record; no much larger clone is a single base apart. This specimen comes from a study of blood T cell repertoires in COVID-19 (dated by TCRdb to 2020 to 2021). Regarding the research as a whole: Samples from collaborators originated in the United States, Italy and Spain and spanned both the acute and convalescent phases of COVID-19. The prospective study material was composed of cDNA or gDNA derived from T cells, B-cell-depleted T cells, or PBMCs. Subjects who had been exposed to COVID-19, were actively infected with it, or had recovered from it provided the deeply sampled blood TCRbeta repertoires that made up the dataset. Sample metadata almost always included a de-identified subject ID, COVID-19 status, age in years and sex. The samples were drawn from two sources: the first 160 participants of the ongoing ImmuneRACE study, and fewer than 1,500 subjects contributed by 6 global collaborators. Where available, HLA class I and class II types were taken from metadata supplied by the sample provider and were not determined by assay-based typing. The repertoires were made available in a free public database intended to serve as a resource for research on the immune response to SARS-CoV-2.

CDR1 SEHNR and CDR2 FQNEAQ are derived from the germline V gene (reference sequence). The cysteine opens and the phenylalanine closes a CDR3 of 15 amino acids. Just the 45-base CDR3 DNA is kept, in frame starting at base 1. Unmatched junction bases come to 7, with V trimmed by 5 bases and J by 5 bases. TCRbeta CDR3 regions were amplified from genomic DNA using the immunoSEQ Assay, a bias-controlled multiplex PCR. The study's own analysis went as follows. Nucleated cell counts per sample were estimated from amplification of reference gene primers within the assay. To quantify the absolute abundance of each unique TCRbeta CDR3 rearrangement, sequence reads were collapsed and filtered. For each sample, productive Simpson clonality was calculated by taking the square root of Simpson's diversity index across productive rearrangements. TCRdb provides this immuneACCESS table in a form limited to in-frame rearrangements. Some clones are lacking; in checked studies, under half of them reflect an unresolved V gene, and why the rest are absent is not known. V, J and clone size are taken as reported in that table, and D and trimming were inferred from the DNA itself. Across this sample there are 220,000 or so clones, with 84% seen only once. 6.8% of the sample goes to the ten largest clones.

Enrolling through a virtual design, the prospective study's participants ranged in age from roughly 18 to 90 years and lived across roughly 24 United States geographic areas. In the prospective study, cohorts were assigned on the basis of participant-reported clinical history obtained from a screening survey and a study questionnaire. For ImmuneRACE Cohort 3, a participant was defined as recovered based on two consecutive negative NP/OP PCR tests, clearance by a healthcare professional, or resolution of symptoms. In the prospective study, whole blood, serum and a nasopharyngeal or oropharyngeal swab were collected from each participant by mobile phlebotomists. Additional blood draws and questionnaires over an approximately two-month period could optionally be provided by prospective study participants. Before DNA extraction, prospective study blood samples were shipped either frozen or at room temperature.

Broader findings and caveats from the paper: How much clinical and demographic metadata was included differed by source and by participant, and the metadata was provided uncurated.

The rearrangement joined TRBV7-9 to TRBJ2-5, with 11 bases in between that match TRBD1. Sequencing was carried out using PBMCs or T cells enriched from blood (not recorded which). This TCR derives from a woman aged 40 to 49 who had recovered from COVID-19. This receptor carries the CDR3 CASSLGQGAGETQYF. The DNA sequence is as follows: TGTGCCAGCAGCCTCGGACAGGGGGCTGGCGAGACCCAGTACTTC.